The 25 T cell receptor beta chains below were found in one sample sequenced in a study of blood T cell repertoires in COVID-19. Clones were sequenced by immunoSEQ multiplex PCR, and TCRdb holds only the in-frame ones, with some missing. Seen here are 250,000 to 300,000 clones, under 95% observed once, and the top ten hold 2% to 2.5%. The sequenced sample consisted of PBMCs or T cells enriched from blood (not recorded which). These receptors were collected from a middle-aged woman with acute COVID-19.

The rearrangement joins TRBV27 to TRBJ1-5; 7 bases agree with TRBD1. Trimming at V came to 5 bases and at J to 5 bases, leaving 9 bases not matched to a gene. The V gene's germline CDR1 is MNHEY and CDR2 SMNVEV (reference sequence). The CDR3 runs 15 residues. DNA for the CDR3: TGTGCCAGCAGTAAGACAGGGTTGTATCATCAGCCCCAGCATTTT. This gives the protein CASSKTGLYHQPQHF.

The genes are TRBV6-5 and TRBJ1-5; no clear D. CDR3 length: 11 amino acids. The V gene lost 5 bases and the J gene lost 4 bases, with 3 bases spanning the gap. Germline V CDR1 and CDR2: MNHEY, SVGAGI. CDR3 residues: CASSLNQPQHF. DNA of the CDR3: TGTGCCAGCAGTCTTAATCAGCCCCAGCATTTT.

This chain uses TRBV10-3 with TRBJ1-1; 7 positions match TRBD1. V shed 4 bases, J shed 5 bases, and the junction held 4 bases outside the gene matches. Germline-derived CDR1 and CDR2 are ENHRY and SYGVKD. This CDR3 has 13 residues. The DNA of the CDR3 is TGTGCCATCAGTGTTCCAGGGGGGACTGAAGCTTTCTTT. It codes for CAISVPGGTEAFF.

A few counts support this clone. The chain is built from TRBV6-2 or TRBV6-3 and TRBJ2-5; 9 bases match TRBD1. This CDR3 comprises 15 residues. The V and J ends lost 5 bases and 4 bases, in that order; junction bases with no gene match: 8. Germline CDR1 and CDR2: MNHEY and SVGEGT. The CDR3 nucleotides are TGTGCCAGCAGTCCGGGGACAGGGAGGGGAGAGACCCAGTACTTC. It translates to CASSPGTGRGETQYF.

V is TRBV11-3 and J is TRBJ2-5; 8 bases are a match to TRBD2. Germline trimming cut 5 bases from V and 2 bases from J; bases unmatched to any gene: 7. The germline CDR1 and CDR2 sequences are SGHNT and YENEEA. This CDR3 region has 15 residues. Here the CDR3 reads CASSRRLAPQETQYF. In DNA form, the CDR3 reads TGTGCCAGCAGCCGCAGACTAGCGCCTCAAGAGACCCAGTACTTC.

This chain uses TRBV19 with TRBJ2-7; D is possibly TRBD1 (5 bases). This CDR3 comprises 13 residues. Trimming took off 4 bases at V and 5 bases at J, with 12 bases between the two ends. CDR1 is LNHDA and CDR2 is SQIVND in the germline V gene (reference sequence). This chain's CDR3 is CASSTDRSDEQYF. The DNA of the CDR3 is TGTGCCAGTAGTACCGACAGATCGGACGAGCAGTACTTC.

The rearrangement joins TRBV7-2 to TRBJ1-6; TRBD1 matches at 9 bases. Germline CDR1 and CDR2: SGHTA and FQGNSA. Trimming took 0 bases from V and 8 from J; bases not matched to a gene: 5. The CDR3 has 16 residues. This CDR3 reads CASSLASTGGDSPLHF. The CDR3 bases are TGTGCCAGCAGCTTAGCGTCGACAGGGGGAGATTCACCCCTCCACTTT.

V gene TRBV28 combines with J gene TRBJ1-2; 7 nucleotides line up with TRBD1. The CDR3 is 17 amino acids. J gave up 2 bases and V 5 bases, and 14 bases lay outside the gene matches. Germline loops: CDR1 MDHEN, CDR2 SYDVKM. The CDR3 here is CASSPVGQAFENYGYTF. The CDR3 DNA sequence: TGTGCCAGCAGTCCCGTTGGACAGGCCTTTGAGAACTATGGCTACACCTTC.

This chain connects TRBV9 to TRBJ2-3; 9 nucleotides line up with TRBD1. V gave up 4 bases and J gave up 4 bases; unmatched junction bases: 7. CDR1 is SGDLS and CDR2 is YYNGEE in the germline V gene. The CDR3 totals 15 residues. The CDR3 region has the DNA TGTGCCAGCAGCCTCGGGACAGGGATTGCAGATACGCAGTATTTT. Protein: CASSLGTGIADTQYF.

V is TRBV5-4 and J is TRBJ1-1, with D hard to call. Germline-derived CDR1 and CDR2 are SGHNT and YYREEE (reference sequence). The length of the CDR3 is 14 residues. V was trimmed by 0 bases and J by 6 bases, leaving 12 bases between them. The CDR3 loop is CASSLDLGSAEAFF. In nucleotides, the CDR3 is TGTGCCAGCAGCTTGGATCTGGGTAGCGCTGAAGCTTTCTTT.

CDR3 protein: CASSPPVAGGFGGELFF. The DNA for the CDR3 is TGTGCCAGCTCACCACCGGTGGCAGGGGGCTTTGGCGGGGAGCTGTTTTTT. The chain combines TRBV18 with TRBJ2-2; TRBD1 aligns across 8 bases. V shed 0 bases, J shed 7 bases, and the junction held 10 bases outside the gene matches. The CDR3 totals 17 residues. CDR1 and CDR2 (germline): KGHSH, LQKENI.

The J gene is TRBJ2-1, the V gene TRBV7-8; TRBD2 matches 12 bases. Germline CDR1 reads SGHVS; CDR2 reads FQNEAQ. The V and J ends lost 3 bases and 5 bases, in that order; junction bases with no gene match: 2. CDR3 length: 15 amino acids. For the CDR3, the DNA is TGTGCCAGCAGCTTGCTAGCGGGGGGGAACAATGAGCAGTTCTTC. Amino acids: CASSLLAGGNNEQFF. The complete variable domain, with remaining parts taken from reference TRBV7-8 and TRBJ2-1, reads GAGVSQSPRYKVAKRGQDVALRCDPISGHVSLFWYQQALGQGPEFLTYFQNEAQLDKSGLPSDRFFAERPEGSVSTLKIQRTQQEDSAVYLCASSLLAGGNNEQFFGPGTRLTVL.

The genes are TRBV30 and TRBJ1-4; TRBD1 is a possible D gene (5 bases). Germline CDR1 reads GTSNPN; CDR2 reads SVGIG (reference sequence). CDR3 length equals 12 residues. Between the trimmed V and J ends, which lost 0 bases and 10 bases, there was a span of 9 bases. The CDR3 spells CAWSVLRGKLFF. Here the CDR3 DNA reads TGTGCCTGGAGTGTACTAAGGGGAAAACTGTTTTTT.

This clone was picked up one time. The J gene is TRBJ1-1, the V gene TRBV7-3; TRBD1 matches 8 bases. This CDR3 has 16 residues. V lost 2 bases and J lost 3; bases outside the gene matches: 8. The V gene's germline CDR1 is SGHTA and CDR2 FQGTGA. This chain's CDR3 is CASSLGQGAWDTEAFF. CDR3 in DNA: TGTGCCAGCAGCTTAGGGCAGGGGGCTTGGGACACTGAAGCTTTCTTT.

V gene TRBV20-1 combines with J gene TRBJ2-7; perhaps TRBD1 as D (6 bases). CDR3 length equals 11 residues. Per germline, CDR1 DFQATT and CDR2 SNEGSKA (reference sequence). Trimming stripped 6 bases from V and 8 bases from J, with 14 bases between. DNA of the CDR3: TGCAGTGCCGGGGACATTTCCCAGCAGTACTTC. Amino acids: CSAGDISQQYF.

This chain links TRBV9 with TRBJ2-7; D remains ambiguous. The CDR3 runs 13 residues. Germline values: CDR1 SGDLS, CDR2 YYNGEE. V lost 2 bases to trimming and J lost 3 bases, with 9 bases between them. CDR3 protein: CASSVGDFYEQYF. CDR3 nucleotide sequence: TGTGCCAGCAGCGTTGGAGACTTCTACGAGCAGTACTTC.

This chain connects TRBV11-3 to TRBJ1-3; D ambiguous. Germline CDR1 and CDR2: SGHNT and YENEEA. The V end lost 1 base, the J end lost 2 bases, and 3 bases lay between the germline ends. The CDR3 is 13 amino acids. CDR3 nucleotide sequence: TGTGCCAGCAGCTTAGGAGCTGGAAACACCATATATTTT. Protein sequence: CASSLGAGNTIYF.

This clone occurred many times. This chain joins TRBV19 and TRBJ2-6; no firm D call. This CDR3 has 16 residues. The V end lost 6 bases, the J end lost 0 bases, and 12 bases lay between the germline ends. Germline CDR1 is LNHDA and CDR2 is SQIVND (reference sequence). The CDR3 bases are TGTGCCAGTAGGTACGGTGACTTCTCTGGGGCCAACGTCCTGACTTTC. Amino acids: CASRYGDFSGANVLTF.

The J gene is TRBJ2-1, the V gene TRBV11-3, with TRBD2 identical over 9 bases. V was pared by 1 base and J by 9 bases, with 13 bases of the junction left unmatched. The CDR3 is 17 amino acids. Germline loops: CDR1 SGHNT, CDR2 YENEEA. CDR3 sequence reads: CASSLVGSSGTRGEQFF. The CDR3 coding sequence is TGTGCCAGCAGCTTAGTTGGGTCTAGCGGGACCCGAGGTGAGCAGTTCTTC.

The CDR3: CASSPGTSGGRETQYF. The DNA of the CDR3 is TGTGCCAGCTCACCTGGGACTAGCGGAGGCAGGGAGACCCAGTACTTC. V and J are TRBV18 and TRBJ2-5, with 11 bases that match TRBD2. V lost 3 bases to trimming and J lost 5 bases; unmatched junction nucleotides: 8. Per the germline V gene, CDR1 is KGHSH and CDR2 is LQKENI. This CDR3 spans 16 amino acids.

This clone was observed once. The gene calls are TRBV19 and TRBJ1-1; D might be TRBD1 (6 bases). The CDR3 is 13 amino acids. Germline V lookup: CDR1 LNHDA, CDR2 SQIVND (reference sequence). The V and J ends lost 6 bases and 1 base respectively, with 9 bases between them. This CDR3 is CASRDSRNTEAFF. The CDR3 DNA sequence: TGTGCCAGTAGGGACAGCCGGAACACTGAAGCTTTCTTT. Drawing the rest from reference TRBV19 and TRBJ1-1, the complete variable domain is DGGITQSPKYLFRKEGQNVTLSCEQNLNHDAMYWYRQDPGQGLRLIYYSQIVNDFQKGDIAEGYSVSREKKESFPLTVTSAQKNPTAFYLCASRDSRNTEAFFGQGTRLTVV.

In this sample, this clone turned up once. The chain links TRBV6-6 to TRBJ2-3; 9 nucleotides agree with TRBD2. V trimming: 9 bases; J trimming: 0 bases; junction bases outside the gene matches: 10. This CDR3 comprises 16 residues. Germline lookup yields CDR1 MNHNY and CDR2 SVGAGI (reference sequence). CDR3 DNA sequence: TGTGCCAGTAGGCCTAGGACTAGCGCGAGCACAGATACGCAGTATTTT. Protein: CASRPRTSASTDTQYF.

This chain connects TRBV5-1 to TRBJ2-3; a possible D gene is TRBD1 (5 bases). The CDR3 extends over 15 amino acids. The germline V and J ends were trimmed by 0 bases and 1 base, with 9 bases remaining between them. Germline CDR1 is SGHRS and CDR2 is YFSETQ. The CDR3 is CASSLEGARTDTQYF. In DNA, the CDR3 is TGCGCCAGCAGCTTGGAAGGGGCCCGCACAGATACGCAGTATTTT. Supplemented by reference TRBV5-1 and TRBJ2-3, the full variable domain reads KAGVTQTPRYLIKTRGQQVTLSCSPISGHRSVSWYQQTPGQGLQFLFEYFSETQRNKGNFPGRFSGRQFSNSRSEMNVSTLELGDSALYLCASSLEGARTDTQYFGPGTRLTVL.

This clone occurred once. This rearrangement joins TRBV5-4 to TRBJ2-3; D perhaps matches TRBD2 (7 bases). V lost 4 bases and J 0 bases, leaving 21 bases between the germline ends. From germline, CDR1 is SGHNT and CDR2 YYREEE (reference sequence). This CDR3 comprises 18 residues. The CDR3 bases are TGTGCCAGCAGCACAGCCAAGGGGGGGAGCCTTAGCACAGATACGCAGTATTTT. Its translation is CASSTAKGGSLSTDTQYF.

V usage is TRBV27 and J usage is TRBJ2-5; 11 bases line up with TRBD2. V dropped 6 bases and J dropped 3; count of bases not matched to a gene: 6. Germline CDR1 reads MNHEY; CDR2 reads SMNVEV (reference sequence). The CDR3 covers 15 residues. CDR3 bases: TGTGCCAGCAGGGGGACTAGCGGTCGGAAAGAGACCCAGTACTTC. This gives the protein CASRGTSGRKETQYF.